The rows below give T cell receptor beta chains drawn from one sample of a study of CD4 T cells in relation to SARS-CoV-2 and coronaviruses. Clones were sequenced by immunoSEQ multiplex PCR, and TCRdb holds only the in-frame ones, with some missing. Here the sample spans 21,000 or so clones, 76% being singletons. The antigens these receptors bind are not known. The source material was CD4+ T cells from PBMCs, cultured in vitro. These receptors originate from a human donor in good health. CDR3s include the opening cysteine and the closing phenylalanine or tryptophan. D genes are given only for firm matches. For some rows the clone size is stated as once, few or many, or as a class when expanded; others skip it.

V: TRBV3-1/TRBV3-2; J: TRBJ1-1; D: TRBD1; size: -; DNA: TGTGCCAGCAGACCACAGGACAGGTTAACTGAAGCTTTCTTT; CDR3: CASRPQDRLTEAFF
V: TRBV27; J: TRBJ2-3; D: -; size: -; DNA: TGTGCCAGCGGTTCGGTTCAGTTCCAGTATTTT; CDR3: CASGSVQFQYF
V: TRBV19; J: TRBJ2-2; D: -; size: -; DNA: TGTGCCAGTAGTATGGGCAGGGGATCTGGGGAGCTGTTTTTT; CDR3: CASSMGRGSGELFF
V: TRBV6-5; J: TRBJ1-1; D: -; size: -; DNA: TGTGCCAGCAGTTACTCGCCGGGGGGCGTAGACACTGAAGCTTTCTTT; CDR3: CASSYSPGGVDTEAFF
V: TRBV13; J: TRBJ1-5; D: -; size: -; DNA: TGTGCCAGGAAGGCGCAGAGCAATCAGCCCCAGCATTTT; CDR3: CARKAQSNQPQHF
V: TRBV2; J: TRBJ2-7; D: TRBD1; size: few; DNA: TGTGCCAGCACCCTTGGTGGGACAGGGGGCGCCGAGCAGTACTTC; CDR3: CASTLGGTGGAEQYF
V: TRBV11-2; J: TRBJ1-2; D: TRBD1; size: -; DNA: TGTGCCAGCAGGGGGACAGGGGTCGGCTACACCTTC; CDR3: CASRGTGVGYTF
V: TRBV5-1; J: TRBJ2-6; D: -; size: -; DNA: TGCGCCAGCAGCTTGTCTTCGCGGGCCAACGTCCTGACTTTC; CDR3: CASSLSSRANVLTF
V: TRBV24-1; J: TRBJ1-5; D: -; size: -; DNA: TGTGCCACCAGTGGGGGGGGAGGGCTCGGCAATCAGCCCCAGCATTTT; CDR3: CATSGGGGLGNQPQHF
V: TRBV7-9; J: TRBJ1-2; D: -; size: -; DNA: TGTGCCAGCAGCCCAGGGACGTACTATGGCTACACCTTC; CDR3: CASSPGTYYGYTF
V: TRBV5-1; J: TRBJ2-7; D: -; size: once; DNA: TGCGCCAGCAGCTTAGACAGGTTAGCTTACGAGCAGTACTTC; CDR3: CASSLDRLAYEQYF
V: TRBV6-5; J: TRBJ2-5; D: -; size: -; DNA: TGTGCCAGCACCAATCCCCCACGACAAGAGACCCAGTACTTC; CDR3: CASTNPPRQETQYF
V: TRBV15; J: TRBJ2-2; D: -; size: -; DNA: TGTGCCACCAGCAGACGATCGGCCGCCGGGCCTACCGGGGAGCTGTTTTTT; CDR3: CATSRRSAAGPTGELFF
V: TRBV6-5; J: TRBJ1-2; D: TRBD1; size: -; DNA: TGTGCCAGCAGGGGTAACAGGGGGCTTGGAGGCTACACCTTC; CDR3: CASRGNRGLGGYTF
V: TRBV15; J: TRBJ1-1; D: TRBD1; size: -; DNA: TGTGCCACCACCACACGACAGGGGGCGAGGGGGAACACTGAAGCTTTCTTT; CDR3: CATTTRQGARGNTEAFF
V: TRBV3-1/TRBV3-2; J: TRBJ2-3; D: -; size: -; DNA: TGTGCCAGCAGCCAAGACCAACTCAGCGCAGATACGCAGTATTTT; CDR3: CASSQDQLSADTQYF
V: TRBV6-5; J: TRBJ1-2; D: -; size: few; DNA: TGTGCCACTAACGGGGACCCCCTCTTCGGCTACACCTTC; CDR3: CATNGDPLFGYTF
V: TRBV13; J: TRBJ2-3; D: TRBD2; size: few; DNA: TGTGCCAGCAGTACAACTAGCGGGAGAAGGACAGATACGCAGTATTTT; CDR3: CASSTTSGRRTDTQYF
V: TRBV10-1; J: TRBJ2-7; D: -; size: -; DNA: TGCGCCAGCAGCGGTAACGACGCGAGCTCCTACGAGCAGTACTTC; CDR3: CASSGNDASSYEQYF
V: TRBV2; J: TRBJ2-7; D: TRBD2; size: -; DNA: TGTGCCAGCGCCGCTAGCGGTTACGAGCAGTACTTC; CDR3: CASAASGYEQYF
V: TRBV28; J: TRBJ2-1; D: TRBD2; size: -; DNA: TGTGCCAGCAGTTTACCGGGGGGAGCGGCTTCCTACAATGAGCAGTTCTTC; CDR3: CASSLPGGAASYNEQFF
V: TRBV19; J: TRBJ2-2; D: -; size: -; DNA: TGTGCCAGTAGTAGTCAGTACACCGGGGAGCTGTTTTTT; CDR3: CASSSQYTGELFF
V: TRBV11-2; J: TRBJ1-2; D: -; size: -; DNA: TGTGCCAGCAGCGCTTCGCCAGGGCTCCAGTATGGCTACACCTTC; CDR3: CASSASPGLQYGYTF
V: TRBV5-8; J: TRBJ2-5; D: TRBD1; size: -; DNA: TGTGCCAGCAGCTCGGGACAGGGCCATCAAGAGACCCAGTACTTC; CDR3: CASSSGQGHQETQYF